The clone carrying this TCR beta chain has just a few counts. The data originate from a study of blood T cell repertoires in COVID-19. The V gene's germline CDR1 is SGHVS and CDR2 FNYEAQ. This CDR3 region has 17 residues. Trimming removed 5 bases from V and 2 bases from J; junction bases left unmatched: 11. Source study methods: Amplification of reference gene primers provided the estimated nucleated cell counts. Method: immunoSEQ multiplex PCR; TCRdb's copy keeps in-frame clones and lacks some. Clone size and V and J calls were adopted from that table, with D and trimming inferred from the DNA. The table has approximately 50,000 clones, 85% to 90% seen once.

The receptor's source is an older man with active or convalescent COVID-19. The chain carries TRBV7-6 and TRBJ2-2; 7 bases line up with TRBD1. Sequencing used peripheral blood. CDR3 DNA: TGTGCCAGCAGCCTCACCTACAACAGGGGTAACACCGGGGAGCTGTTTTTT. The encoded protein is CASSLTYNRGNTGELFF. Looking up the rest from reference TRBV7-6 and TRBJ2-2 gives the full variable domain: GAGVSQSPRYKVTKRGQDVALRCDPISGHVSLYWYRQALGQGPEFLTYFNYEAQQDKSGLPNDRFSAERPEGSISTLTIQRTEQRDSAMYRCASSLTYNRGNTGELFFGEGSRLTVL.